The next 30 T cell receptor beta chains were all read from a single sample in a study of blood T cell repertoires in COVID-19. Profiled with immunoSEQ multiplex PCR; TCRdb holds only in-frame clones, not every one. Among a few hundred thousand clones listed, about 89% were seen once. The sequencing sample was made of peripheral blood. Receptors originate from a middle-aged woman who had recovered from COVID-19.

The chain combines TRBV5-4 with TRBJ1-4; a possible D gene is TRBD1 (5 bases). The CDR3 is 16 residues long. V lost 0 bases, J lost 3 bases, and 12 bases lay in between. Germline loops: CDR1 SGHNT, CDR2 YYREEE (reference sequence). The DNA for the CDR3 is TGTGCCAGCAGCTTGGAATGGGGCCGGTCTAATGAAAAACTGTTTTTT. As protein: CASSLEWGRSNEKLFF.

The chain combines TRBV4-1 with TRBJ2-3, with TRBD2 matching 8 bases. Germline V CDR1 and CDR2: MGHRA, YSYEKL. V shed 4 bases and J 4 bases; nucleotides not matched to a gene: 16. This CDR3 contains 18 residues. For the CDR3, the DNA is TGCGCCAGCAGCCGTCGGGAGGGCCGGTCGGGGTGGGCAGATACGCAGTATTTT. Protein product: CASSRREGRSGWADTQYF.

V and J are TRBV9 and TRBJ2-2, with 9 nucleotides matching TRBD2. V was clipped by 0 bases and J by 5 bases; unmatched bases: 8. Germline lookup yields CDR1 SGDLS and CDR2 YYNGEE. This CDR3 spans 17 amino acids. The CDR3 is CASSVASSGRLTGELFF. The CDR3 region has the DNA TGTGCCAGCAGCGTAGCATCGAGCGGGAGGTTGACCGGGGAGCTGTTTTTT.

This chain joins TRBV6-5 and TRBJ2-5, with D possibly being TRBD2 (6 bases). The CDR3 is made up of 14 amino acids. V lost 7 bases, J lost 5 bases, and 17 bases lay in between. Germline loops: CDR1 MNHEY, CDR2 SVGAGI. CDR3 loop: CASITPGVGETQYF. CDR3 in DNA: TGTGCCAGCATTACCCCGGGAGTGGGGGAGACCCAGTACTTC.

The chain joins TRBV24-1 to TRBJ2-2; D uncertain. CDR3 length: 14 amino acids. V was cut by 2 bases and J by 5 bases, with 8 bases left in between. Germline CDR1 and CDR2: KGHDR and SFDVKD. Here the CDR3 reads CATSDYPSTGELFF. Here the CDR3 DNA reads TGTGCCACCAGTGATTATCCTAGTACCGGGGAGCTGTTTTTT.

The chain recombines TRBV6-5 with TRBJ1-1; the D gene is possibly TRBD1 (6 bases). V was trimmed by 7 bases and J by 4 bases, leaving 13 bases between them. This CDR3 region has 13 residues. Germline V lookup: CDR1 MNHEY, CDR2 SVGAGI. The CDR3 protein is CASMGGRGTEAFF. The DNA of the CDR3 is TGTGCCAGCATGGGGGGGCGCGGCACTGAAGCTTTCTTT.

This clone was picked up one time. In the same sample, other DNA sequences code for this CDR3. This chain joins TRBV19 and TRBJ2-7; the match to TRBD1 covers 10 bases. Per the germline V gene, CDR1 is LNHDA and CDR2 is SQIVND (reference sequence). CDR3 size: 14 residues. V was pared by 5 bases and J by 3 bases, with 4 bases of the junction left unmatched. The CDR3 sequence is CASSPRTGGYEQYF. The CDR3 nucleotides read TGTGCCAGTAGTCCCCGGACAGGGGGCTACGAGCAGTACTTC.

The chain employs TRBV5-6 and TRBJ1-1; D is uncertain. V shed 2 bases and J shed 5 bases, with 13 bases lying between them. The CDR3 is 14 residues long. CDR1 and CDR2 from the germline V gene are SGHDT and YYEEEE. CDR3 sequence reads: CASSFWEGGTEAFF. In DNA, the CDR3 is TGTGCCAGCAGCTTTTGGGAAGGAGGTACTGAAGCTTTCTTT.

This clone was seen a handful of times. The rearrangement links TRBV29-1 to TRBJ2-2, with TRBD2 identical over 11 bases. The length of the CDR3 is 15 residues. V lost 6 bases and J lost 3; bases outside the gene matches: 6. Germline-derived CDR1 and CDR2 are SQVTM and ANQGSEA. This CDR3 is CSVGGSGRDTGELFF. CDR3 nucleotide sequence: TGCAGCGTGGGGGGTAGCGGGAGGGACACCGGGGAGCTGTTTTTT.

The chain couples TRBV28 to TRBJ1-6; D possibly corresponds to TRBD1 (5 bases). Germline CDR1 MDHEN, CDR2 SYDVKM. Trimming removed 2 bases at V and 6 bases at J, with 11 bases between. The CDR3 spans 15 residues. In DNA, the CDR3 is TGTGCCAGCAGTTTAGACAGCGAACTTAATTCACCCCTCCACTTT. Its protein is CASSLDSELNSPLHF.

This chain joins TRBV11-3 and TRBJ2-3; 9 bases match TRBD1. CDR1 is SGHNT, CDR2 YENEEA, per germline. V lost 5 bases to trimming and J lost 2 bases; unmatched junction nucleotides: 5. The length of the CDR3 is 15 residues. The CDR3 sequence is CASSRGQGPTDTQYF. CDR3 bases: TGTGCCAGCAGCCGGGGACAGGGACCCACAGATACGCAGTATTTT.

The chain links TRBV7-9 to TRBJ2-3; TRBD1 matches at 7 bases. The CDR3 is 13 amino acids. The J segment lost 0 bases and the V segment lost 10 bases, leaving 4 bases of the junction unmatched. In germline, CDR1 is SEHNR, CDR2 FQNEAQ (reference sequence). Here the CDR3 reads CATWTGSTDTQYF. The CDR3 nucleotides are TGTGCCACCTGGACAGGTAGCACAGATACGCAGTATTTT. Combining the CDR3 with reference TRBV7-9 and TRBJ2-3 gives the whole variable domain DTGVSQNPRHKITKRGQNVTFRCDPISEHNRLYWYRQTLGQGPEFLTYFQNEAQLEKSRLLSDRFSAERPKGSFSTLEIQRTEQGDSAMYLCATWTGSTDTQYFGPGTRLTVL.

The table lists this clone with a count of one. CDR3 region: CATSDSRTGIFETQYF. The CDR3 region has the DNA TGTGCCACCAGTGATAGTAGGACAGGGATTTTTGAGACCCAGTACTTC. V usage is TRBV24-1 and J usage is TRBJ2-5; 8 bases map to TRBD1. V lost 3 bases, J lost 5 bases, and 10 bases stayed unmatched. CDR1 is KGHDR, CDR2 SFDVKD, per germline. This CDR3 comprises 16 residues.

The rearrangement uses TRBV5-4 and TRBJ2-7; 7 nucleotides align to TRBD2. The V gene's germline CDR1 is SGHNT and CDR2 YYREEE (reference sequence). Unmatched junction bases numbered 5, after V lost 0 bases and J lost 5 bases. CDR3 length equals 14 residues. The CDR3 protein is CASSLGTRANEQYF. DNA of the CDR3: TGTGCCAGCAGCTTGGGGACTAGGGCGAACGAGCAGTACTTC.

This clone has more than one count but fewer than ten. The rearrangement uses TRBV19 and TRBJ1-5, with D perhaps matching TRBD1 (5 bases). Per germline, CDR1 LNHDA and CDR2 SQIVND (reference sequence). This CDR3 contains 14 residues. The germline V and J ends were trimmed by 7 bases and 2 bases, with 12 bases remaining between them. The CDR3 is CASTETGGNQPQHF. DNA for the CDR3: TGTGCCAGTACTGAGACGGGGGGCAATCAGCCCCAGCATTTT. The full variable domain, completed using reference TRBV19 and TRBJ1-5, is DGGITQSPKYLFRKEGQNVTLSCEQNLNHDAMYWYRQDPGQGLRLIYYSQIVNDFQKGDIAEGYSVSREKKESFPLTVTSAQKNPTAFYLCASTETGGNQPQHFGDGTRLSIL.

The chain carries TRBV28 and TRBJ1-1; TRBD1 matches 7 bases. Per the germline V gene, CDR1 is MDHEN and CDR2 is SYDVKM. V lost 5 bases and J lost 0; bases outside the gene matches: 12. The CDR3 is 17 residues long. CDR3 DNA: TGTGCCAGCAGTAATGACCCCCGACAGGGAATGAACACTGAAGCTTTCTTT. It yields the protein CASSNDPRQGMNTEAFF. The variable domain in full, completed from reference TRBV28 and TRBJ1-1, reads DVKVTQSSRYLVKRTGEKVFLECVQDMDHENMFWYRQDPGLGLRLIYFSYDVKMKEKGDIPEGYSVSREKKERFSLILESASTNQTSMYLCASSNDPRQGMNTEAFFGQGTRLTVV.

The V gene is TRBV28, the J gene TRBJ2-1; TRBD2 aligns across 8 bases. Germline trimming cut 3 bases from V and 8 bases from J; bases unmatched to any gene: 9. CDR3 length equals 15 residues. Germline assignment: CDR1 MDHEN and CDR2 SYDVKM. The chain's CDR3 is CASSFAGSGGDEQFF. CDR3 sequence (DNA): TGTGCCAGCAGTTTTGCGGGATCCGGGGGGGATGAGCAGTTCTTC.

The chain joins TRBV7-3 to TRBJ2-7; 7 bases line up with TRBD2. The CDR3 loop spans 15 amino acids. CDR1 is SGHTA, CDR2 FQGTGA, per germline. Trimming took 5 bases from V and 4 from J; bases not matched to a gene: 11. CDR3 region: CASSPGTTGAYEQYF. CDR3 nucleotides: TGTGCCAGCAGCCCAGGGACTACCGGGGCTTACGAGCAGTACTTC.

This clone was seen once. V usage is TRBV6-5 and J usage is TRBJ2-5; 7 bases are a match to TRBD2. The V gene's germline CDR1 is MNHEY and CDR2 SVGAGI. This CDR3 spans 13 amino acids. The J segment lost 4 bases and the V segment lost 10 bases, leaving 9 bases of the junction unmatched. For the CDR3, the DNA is TGTGCCATAGAGGGAGGGGCTCGAGAGACCCAGTACTTC. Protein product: CAIEGGARETQYF.

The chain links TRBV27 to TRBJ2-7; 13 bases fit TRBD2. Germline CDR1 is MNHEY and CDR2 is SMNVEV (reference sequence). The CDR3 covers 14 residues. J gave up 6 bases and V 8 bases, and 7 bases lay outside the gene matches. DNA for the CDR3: TGTGCCAGCCACGGACTAGCGGGAGCTCTCGAGCAGTACTTC. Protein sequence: CASHGLAGALEQYF.

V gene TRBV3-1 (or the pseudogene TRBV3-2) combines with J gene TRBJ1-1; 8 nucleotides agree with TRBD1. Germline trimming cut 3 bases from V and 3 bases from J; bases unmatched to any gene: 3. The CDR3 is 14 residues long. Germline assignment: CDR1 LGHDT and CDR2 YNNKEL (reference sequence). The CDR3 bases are TGTGCCAGCAGCCATCTGGACAGGGACACTGAAGCTTTCTTT. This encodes CASSHLDRDTEAFF.

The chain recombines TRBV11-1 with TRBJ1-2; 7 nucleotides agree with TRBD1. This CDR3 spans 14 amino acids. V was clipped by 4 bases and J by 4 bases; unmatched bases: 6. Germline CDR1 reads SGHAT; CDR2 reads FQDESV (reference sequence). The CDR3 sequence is CASSSTGDSYGYTF. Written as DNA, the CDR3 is TGTGCCAGCAGCTCAACAGGGGACTCCTATGGCTACACCTTC.

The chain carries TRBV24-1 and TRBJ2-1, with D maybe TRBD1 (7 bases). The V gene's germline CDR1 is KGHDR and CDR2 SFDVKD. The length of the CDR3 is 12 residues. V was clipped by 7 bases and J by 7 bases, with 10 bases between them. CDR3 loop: CATSAGGNEQFF. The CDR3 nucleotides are TGTGCCACCAGCGCAGGGGGGAATGAGCAGTTCTTC.

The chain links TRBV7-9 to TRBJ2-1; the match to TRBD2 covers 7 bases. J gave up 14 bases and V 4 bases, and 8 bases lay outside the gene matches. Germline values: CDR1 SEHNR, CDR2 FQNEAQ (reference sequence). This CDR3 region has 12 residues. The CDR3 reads CASSWDGTIEFF. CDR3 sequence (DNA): TGTGCCAGCAGCTGGGACGGGACTATAGAGTTCTTC. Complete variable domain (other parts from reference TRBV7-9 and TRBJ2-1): DTGVSQNPRHKITKRGQNVTFRCDPISEHNRLYWYRQTLGQGPEFLTYFQNEAQLEKSRLLSDRFSAERPKGSFSTLEIQRTEQGDSAMYLCASSWDGTIEFFGPGTRLTVL.

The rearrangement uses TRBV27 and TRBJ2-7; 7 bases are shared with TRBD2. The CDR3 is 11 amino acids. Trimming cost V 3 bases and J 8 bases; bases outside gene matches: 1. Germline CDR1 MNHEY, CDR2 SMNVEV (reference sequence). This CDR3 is CASSFGRKQYF. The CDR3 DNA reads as TGTGCCAGCAGTTTCGGGAGGAAGCAGTACTTC.

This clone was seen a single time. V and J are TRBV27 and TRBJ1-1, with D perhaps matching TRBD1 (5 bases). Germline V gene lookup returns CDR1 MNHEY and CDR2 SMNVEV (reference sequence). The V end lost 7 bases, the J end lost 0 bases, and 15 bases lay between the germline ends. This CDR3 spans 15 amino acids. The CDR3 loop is CASIGVGRMNTEAFF. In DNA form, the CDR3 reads TGTGCCAGCATAGGGGTGGGCAGGATGAACACTGAAGCTTTCTTT.

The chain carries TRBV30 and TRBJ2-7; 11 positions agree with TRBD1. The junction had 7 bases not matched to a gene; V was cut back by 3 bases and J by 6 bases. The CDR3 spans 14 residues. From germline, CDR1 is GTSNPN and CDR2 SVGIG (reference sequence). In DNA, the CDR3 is TGTGCCTGGAGCGCCGGACAGGGGGCTTCCGAGCAGTACTTC. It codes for CAWSAGQGASEQYF. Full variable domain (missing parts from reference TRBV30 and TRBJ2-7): SQTIHQWPATLVQPVGSPLSLECTVEGTSNPNLYWYRQAAGRGLQLLFYSVGIGQISSEVPQNLSASRPQDRQFILSSKKLLLSDSGFYLCAWSAGQGASEQYFGPGTRLTVT.

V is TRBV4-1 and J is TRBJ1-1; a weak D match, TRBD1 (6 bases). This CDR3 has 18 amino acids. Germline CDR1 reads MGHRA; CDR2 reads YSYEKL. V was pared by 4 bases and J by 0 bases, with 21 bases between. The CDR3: CASSPPGGRGEMNTEAFF. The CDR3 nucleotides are TGCGCCAGCAGCCCGCCTGGGGGGAGGGGGGAAATGAACACTGAAGCTTTCTTT.

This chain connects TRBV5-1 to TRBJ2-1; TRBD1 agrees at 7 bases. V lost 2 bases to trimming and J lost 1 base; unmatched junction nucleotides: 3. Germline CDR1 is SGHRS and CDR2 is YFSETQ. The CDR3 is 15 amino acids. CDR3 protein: CASSFRQGSYNEQFF. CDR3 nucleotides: TGCGCCAGCAGCTTCAGACAGGGTTCCTACAATGAGCAGTTCTTC. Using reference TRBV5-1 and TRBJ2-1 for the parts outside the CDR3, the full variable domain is KAGVTQTPRYLIKTRGQQVTLSCSPISGHRSVSWYQQTPGQGLQFLFEYFSETQRNKGNFPGRFSGRQFSNSRSEMNVSTLELGDSALYLCASSFRQGSYNEQFFGPGTRLTVL.

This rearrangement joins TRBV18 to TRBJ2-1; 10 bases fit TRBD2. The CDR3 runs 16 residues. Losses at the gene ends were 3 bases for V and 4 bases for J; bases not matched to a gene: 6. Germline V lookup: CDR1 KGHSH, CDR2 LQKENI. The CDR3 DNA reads TGTGCCAGCTCACCGCGGGCTAGCGGGAGTTACAATGAGCAGTTCTTC. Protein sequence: CASSPRASGSYNEQFF.